This TCR beta chain was sequenced in a study of cytomegalovirus exposure and HLA in healthy donors. Researchers ran the PCR with 60 Vbeta and 13 Jbeta primers. Clones were sequenced by immunoSEQ multiplex PCR, and TCRdb holds only the in-frame ones, with some missing. The table has roughly 86,000 clones, 50% to 75% seen once; the top ten hold around 4.2%. The J segment lost 11 bases and the V segment lost 0 bases, leaving 10 bases of the junction unmatched. Germline V gene sequence: CDR1 MNHEY, CDR2 SVGAGI. The CDR3 spans 15 residues. The clonotype was recovered from a man aged 25-45 years in good health and CMV-seronegative. Source material: PBMCs. This chain connects TRBV6-5 to TRBJ2-5; 9 nucleotides match TRBD2. This CDR3 reads CASSYSAGGPYEQYF. CDR3 coding DNA: TGTGCCAGCAGTTACTCCGCGGGAGGGCCGTATGAGCAGTACTTC.